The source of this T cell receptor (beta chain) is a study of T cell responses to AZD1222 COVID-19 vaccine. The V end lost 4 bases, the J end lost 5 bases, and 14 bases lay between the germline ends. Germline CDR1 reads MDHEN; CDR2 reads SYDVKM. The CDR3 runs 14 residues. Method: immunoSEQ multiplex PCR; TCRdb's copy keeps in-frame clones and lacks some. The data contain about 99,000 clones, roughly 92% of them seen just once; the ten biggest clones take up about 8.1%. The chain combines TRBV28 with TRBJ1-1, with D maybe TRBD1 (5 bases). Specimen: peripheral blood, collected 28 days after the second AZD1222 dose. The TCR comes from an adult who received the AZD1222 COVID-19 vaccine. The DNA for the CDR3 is TGTGCCAGCAGTTCGCCTCCCGGGGGGACTGAAGCTTTCTTT. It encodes CASSSPPGGTEAFF.